One sample yielded the 24 T cell receptor beta chains listed below, sequenced in a study of beta chain features in type 1 diabetes. Expressed TCRB transcripts were sequenced after all isolated RNA was converted to cDNA. Clones were sequenced by immunoSEQ multiplex PCR, and TCRdb holds only the in-frame ones, with some missing. Of roughly 150,000 clones listed, roughly 9% were seen once; the top ten hold under 0.85%. General study points: Across all four CD4+ subsets, people with type 1 diabetes showed modestly shorter TCRB CDR3s.

These receptors are not linked to any known antigen. The sample consisted of central memory CD4+ T cells from blood. The receptors stem from a woman in her 30s with type 1 diabetes.

This clone was seen only a few times. V gene TRBV9 combines with J gene TRBJ1-2; 7 bases fit TRBD1. CDR3 size: 16 residues. CDR1 SGDLS and CDR2 YYNGEE come from the germline V gene. With 3 bases clipped from V and 3 bases from J, the junction kept 11 bases outside the gene matches. CDR3 in DNA: TGTGCCAGCAGCGCCGGCCCCTCCGGGACAGACTATGGCTACACCTTC. Translation gives CASSAGPSGTDYGYTF.

In this sample, this clone turned up a few times. This chain joins TRBV27 and TRBJ2-1; tentative D call: TRBD1 (6 bases). The V gene's germline CDR1 is MNHEY and CDR2 SMNVEV (reference sequence). V was clipped by 6 bases and J by 4 bases, with 7 bases between them. CDR3 length equals 12 residues. The CDR3 bases are TGTGCCAGCAGAACAGGGTACAATGAGCAGTTCTTC. This encodes CASRTGYNEQFF.

This clone was detected a few times. The chain recombines TRBV4-2 with TRBJ2-5; 10 nucleotides line up with TRBD2. Trimming removed 5 bases from V and 5 bases from J; junction bases left unmatched: 14. Germline V gene data show CDR1 as LGHNA and CDR2 as YNFKEQ. CDR3 length: 17 amino acids. Written as DNA, the CDR3 is TGTGCCAGCAGCTCTGGACTAGCGGAGTGGCTTGGGGAGACCCAGTACTTC. This gives the protein CASSSGLAEWLGETQYF.

This clone was counted between two and nine times. V is TRBV5-6 and J is TRBJ2-1; D perhaps matches TRBD2 (6 bases). The CDR3 spans 15 residues. The V and J ends lost 5 bases and 4 bases respectively, with 16 bases between them. The germline V gene has CDR1 SGHDT and CDR2 YYEEEE. The CDR3 loop is CASSLQASAYNEQFF. In DNA, the CDR3 is TGTGCCAGCAGTCTCCAGGCTAGCGCATACAATGAGCAGTTCTTC.

A few counts support this clone. The CDR3 protein is CASSPRVGQSYEQYF. CDR3 bases: TGTGCCAGCTCACCTAGGGTAGGACAGAGCTACGAGCAGTACTTC. The rearrangement joins TRBV18 to TRBJ2-7; D is possibly TRBD1 (6 bases). This CDR3 contains 15 residues. Germline-derived CDR1 and CDR2 are KGHSH and LQKENI. Trimming shortened V by 3 bases and J by 3 bases, and 15 bases separated the two germline ends. The variable domain in full, completed from reference TRBV18 and TRBJ2-7, reads NAGVMQNPRHLVRRRGQEARLRCSPMKGHSHVYWYRQLPEEGLKFMVYLQKENIIDESGMPKERFSAEFPKEGPSILRIQQVVRGDSAAYFCASSPRVGQSYEQYFGPGTRLTVT.

This chain uses TRBV11-2 with TRBJ2-7; D not resolved. Trimming shortened V by 4 bases and J by 0 bases, and 19 bases separated the two germline ends. This CDR3 is 17 amino acids long. Germline CDR1 reads SGHAT; CDR2 reads FQNNGV. The CDR3 DNA reads TGTGCCAGCAGCTCATTACCCCCTTTCCCGAGCTCCTACGAGCAGTACTTC. Residues: CASSSLPPFPSSYEQYF.

The rearrangement uses TRBV15 and TRBJ2-3, with TRBD1 as a possible D gene (7 bases). Germline-derived CDR1 and CDR2 are LNHNV and YYDKDF (reference sequence). Trimming cost V 1 base and J 5 bases, with 13 bases left between them. This CDR3 spans 15 amino acids. The CDR3 DNA is TGTGCCACCAGCAGAGGCAGGGGGGTAGGAGATACGCAGTATTTT. Its protein product is CATSRGRGVGDTQYF.

The CDR3: CASSLGGLAWTGELFF. Here the CDR3 DNA reads TGTGCCAGCAGCCTAGGGGGACTAGCGTGGACCGGGGAGCTGTTTTTT. V usage is TRBV7-9 and J usage is TRBJ2-2, with 10 bases aligning to TRBD2. From germline, CDR1 is SEHNR and CDR2 FQNEAQ (reference sequence). This CDR3 spans 16 amino acids. V shed 5 bases, J shed 5 bases, and the junction held 8 bases outside the gene matches. The variable domain in full, completed from reference TRBV7-9 and TRBJ2-2, reads DTGVSQNPRHKITKRGQNVTFRCDPISEHNRLYWYRQTLGQGPEFLTYFQNEAQLEKSRLLSDRFSAERPKGSFSTLEIQRTEQGDSAMYLCASSLGGLAWTGELFFGEGSRLTVL.

V is TRBV4-1 and J is TRBJ1-2, with 10 bases that match TRBD1. The length of the CDR3 is 16 residues. After removal of 0 bases from V and 4 bases from J, the junction contained 5 bases not matched to a gene. From germline, CDR1 is MGHRA and CDR2 YSYEKL. CDR3 amino acids: CASSQERTGGIYGYTF. The CDR3, as DNA: TGCGCCAGCAGCCAAGAACGGACAGGGGGTATCTATGGCTACACCTTC.

This clone showed up many times. The rearrangement uses TRBV9 and TRBJ2-5; D not certain. CDR1 is SGDLS and CDR2 is YYNGEE in the germline V gene. The CDR3 sequence is 13 residues long. V was clipped by 5 bases and J by 1 base, with 9 bases between them. This chain's CDR3 is CASSGGPQETQYF. DNA of the CDR3: TGTGCCAGCAGTGGCGGCCCCCAAGAGACCCAGTACTTC.

V and J are TRBV10-3 and TRBJ2-5; the match to TRBD1 covers 7 bases. The CDR3 sequence is 13 residues long. The trim removed 6 bases at V and 4 bases at J, leaving 5 bases unmatched. Germline assignment: CDR1 ENHRY and CDR2 SYGVKD. CDR3 DNA sequence: TGTGCCATCAGGGACAGGATTGCAGAGACCCAGTACTTC. It codes for CAIRDRIAETQYF.

The rearrangement links TRBV30 to TRBJ2-1, with TRBD1 as a possible D gene (5 bases). Per the germline V gene, CDR1 is GTSNPN and CDR2 is SVGIG (reference sequence). V lost 1 base and J 0 bases, leaving 10 bases between the germline ends. This CDR3 comprises 15 residues. The CDR3 loop is CAWSALQGSYNEQFF. Written as DNA, the CDR3 is TGTGCCTGGAGTGCTTTGCAGGGCTCCTACAATGAGCAGTTCTTC.

This chain links TRBV25-1 with TRBJ2-5; 9 bases line up with TRBD1. V lost 4 bases, J lost 4 bases, and 4 bases stayed unmatched. Germline CDR1 and CDR2: MGHDK and SYGVNS. CDR3 length equals 14 residues. The DNA of the CDR3 is TGTGCCAGCAGTGGGACAGGGGCCGGAGAGACCCAGTACTTC. Translation gives CASSGTGAGETQYF.

This chain links TRBV4-1 with TRBJ2-1, with 8 positions matching TRBD2. J gave up 3 bases and V 4 bases, and 8 bases lay outside the gene matches. The germline CDR1 and CDR2 sequences are MGHRA and YSYEKL. The CDR3 contains 16 residues. CDR3 DNA: TGCGCCAGCAGCCGTATCCCGGGACTAGGCTACAATGAGCAGTTCTTC. This encodes CASSRIPGLGYNEQFF.

V is TRBV18 and J is TRBJ2-3, with D possibly matching TRBD2 (5 bases). The V end was cut by 5 bases, the J end by 1 base, with 10 bases between. The CDR3 is 14 amino acids. Germline V CDR1 and CDR2: KGHSH, LQKENI. In DNA, the CDR3 is TGTGCCAGCTCAGGAGTTAGCGGCACAGATACGCAGTATTTT. It specifies CASSGVSGTDTQYF.

This clone was seen only a few times. Other DNA variants within this sample encode the same CDR3. This sequence joins TRBV5-1 and TRBJ2-1; no firm D call. There are 13 residues in the CDR3. V lost 0 bases to trimming and J lost 4 bases, with 5 bases between them. Germline values: CDR1 SGHRS, CDR2 YFSETQ. CDR3 nucleotides: TGCGCCAGCAGCTTGGACGGGTACAATGAGCAGTTCTTC. This sequence encodes CASSLDGYNEQFF.

The chain links TRBV7-9 to TRBJ1-2; 9 positions agree with TRBD1. The germline V gene encodes CDR1 SEHNR and CDR2 FQNEAQ (reference sequence). Trimming took 5 bases from V and 5 from J; bases not matched to a gene: 6. The CDR3 length is 14 residues. In DNA, the CDR3 is TGTGCCAGCAGCCAAGGGACAGGGTCTTATGGCTACACCTTC. This gives the protein CASSQGTGSYGYTF.

This clone came up a few times. The same CDR3 arises from other DNA sequences in this sample as well. The J gene is TRBJ2-7, the V gene TRBV4-1, with TRBD2 matching over 8 bases. Germline V gene lookup returns CDR1 MGHRA and CDR2 YSYEKL. CDR3 length equals 15 residues. The trim removed 0 bases at V and 3 bases at J, leaving 4 bases unmatched. The CDR3 loop reads CASSQDLAGGYEQYF. CDR3 in DNA: TGCGCCAGCAGCCAAGATTTGGCGGGAGGCTACGAGCAGTACTTC.

This clone was picked up a small number of times. This chain links TRBV9 with TRBJ2-7, with 7 bases fitting TRBD2. This CDR3 contains 14 residues. The V segment lost 0 bases and the J segment 3 bases; nucleotides outside the gene matches: 3. Germline values: CDR1 SGDLS, CDR2 YYNGEE. This CDR3 is CASSVGGGLYEQYF. The CDR3 region has the DNA TGTGCCAGCAGCGTAGGCGGGGGACTCTACGAGCAGTACTTC.

The CDR3 DNA sequence: TGTGCCAGCAGCCACTACGGACTAGCGGGTGGGACCTACGAGCAGTACTTC. Residues: CASSHYGLAGGTYEQYF. J is TRBJ2-7 and V is TRBV5-6; 11 nucleotides match TRBD2. CDR1 is SGHDT, CDR2 YYEEEE, per germline. The CDR3 runs to 17 residues. V shed 4 bases and J 2 bases; nucleotides not matched to a gene: 11.

This clone has more than one count but fewer than ten. Distinct nucleotide sequences in the sample also encode this CDR3. The rearrangement links TRBV2 to TRBJ1-1, with D perhaps matching TRBD1 (5 bases). The V end was cut by 4 bases, the J end by 1 base, with 7 bases between. The CDR3 totals 13 residues. Germline CDR1 SNHLY, CDR2 FYNNEI. CDR3 coding DNA: TGTGCCAGCAGTGTTCAGGGGAACACTGAAGCTTTCTTT. Encoded protein: CASSVQGNTEAFF.

This clone has more than one count but fewer than ten. The chain combines TRBV7-8 with TRBJ2-1; 8 nucleotides match TRBD2. Trimming cost V 1 base and J 7 bases; bases outside gene matches: 9. Germline CDR1 SGHVS, CDR2 FQNEAQ. This CDR3 region has 16 residues. DNA of the CDR3: TGTGCCAGCAGCTTAGAACTTAGCGGGGCTGGAAATGAGCAGTTCTTC. As protein: CASSLELSGAGNEQFF.

This clone was counted only a few times. This chain connects TRBV7-8 to TRBJ2-4, with 9 bases fitting TRBD1. V lost 5 bases to trimming and J lost 6 bases; unmatched junction nucleotides: 14. This CDR3 region has 17 residues. Germline V CDR1 and CDR2: SGHVS, FQNEAQ. The CDR3 DNA follows: TGTGCCAGCAGCGACCCGACCGGGACAGGGAATGTAAACATTCAGTACTTC. Its protein is CASSDPTGTGNVNIQYF.

The chain recombines TRBV11-2 with TRBJ2-1, with D possibly matching TRBD2 (5 bases). V lost 5 bases and J lost 9, with 11 bases in between. Germline CDR1 is SGHAT and CDR2 is FQNNGV. The CDR3 totals 12 residues. CDR3 sequence reads: CASSPTLVEQFF. CDR3 in DNA: TGTGCCAGCAGCCCCACACTAGTTGAGCAGTTCTTC.